A selection of T cell receptor beta chains follows, all from one sample in a study of blood T cell repertoires in COVID-19. Profiled with immunoSEQ multiplex PCR; TCRdb holds only in-frame clones, not every one. Altogether roughly 310,000 clones are present, about 88% being singletons, with the ten largest covering roughly 8.9%. The material sequenced was PBMCs or T cells enriched from blood (not recorded which). All receptors come from a woman aged 35 to 49 who had recovered from COVID-19. Each CDR3 is given with its conserved first and last residue. D genes are given only for firm matches. A clone size is listed for some rows: how often the clone was seen (once, few, many), or a class if it is expanded.

v_gene	d_gene	j_gene	abundance	CDR3nt	CDR3aa
TRBV25-1	TRBD1	TRBJ1-2	once	TGTGCCAGCAGAAAAGAAGGGGGCCTAAGTGGCTACACCTTC	CASRKEGGLSGYTF
TRBV27	.	TRBJ2-3	.	TGTGCCAGCAGTGGAGGGGCGCCAGATACGCAGTATTTT	CASSGGAPDTQYF
TRBV30	.	TRBJ1-6	.	TGTGCCTGGAGGGGAGGGGAGTGGGGAATGAGCTCCTATAATTCACCCCTCCACTTT	CAWRGGEWGMSSYNSPLHF
TRBV19	.	TRBJ2-1	.	TGTGCCAGTAGTGTCTCCAGGGGTAAAAGCTCCTACAATGAGCAGTTCTTC	CASSVSRGKSSYNEQFF
TRBV6-4	.	TRBJ1-1	once	TGTGCCAGCAGCGCCAGATCGGGGTTGAGGTTCACTGAAGCTTTCTTT	CASSARSGLRFTEAFF
TRBV6-2/TRBV6-3	TRBD1	TRBJ2-2	.	TGTGCCAGCAGCCCCGGGACAGACACCGGGGAGCTGTTTTTT	CASSPGTDTGELFF
TRBV7-9	.	TRBJ1-4	.	TGTGCCAGCACCCACGGGGGAACTAATGAAAAACTGTTTTTT	CASTHGGTNEKLFF
TRBV28	.	TRBJ1-2	.	TGTGCCAGCAGTGAGGACAGCATTATAAACTATGGCTACACCTTC	CASSEDSIINYGYTF
TRBV11-3	TRBD1	TRBJ2-7	.	TGTGCCAGCAGCATCCGACAGGGGGCAAACGAGCAGTACTTC	CASSIRQGANEQYF
TRBV11-3	TRBD2	TRBJ2-3	.	TGTGCCAGCAGCCCTCTAGCGGGAGTACGAGTAGATACGCAGTATTTT	CASSPLAGVRVDTQYF
TRBV5-5	.	TRBJ2-7	.	TGTGCCAGCAGCTTGGAACAGAGAGTCTACGAGCAGTACTTC	CASSLEQRVYEQYF
TRBV11-2	.	TRBJ2-5	few	TGTGCCAGCAGCTTATTAGGAGGGAAGGGAGAGACCCAGTACTTC	CASSLLGGKGETQYF
TRBV30	.	TRBJ1-4	once	TGTGCCTGGAGTGTAAACGCGGCTGAAAAACTGTTTTTT	CAWSVNAAEKLFF
TRBV4-3	.	TRBJ2-7	once	TGCGCCAGCAGTCCTTATCCCCAGGCAAATCCCTCCGAGCAGTACTTC	CASSPYPQANPSEQYF
TRBV4-3	.	TRBJ1-5	.	TGCGCCAGCAGCTTTACCGGGGGGCCCCAGCATTTT	CASSFTGGPQHF
TRBV4-3	TRBD1	TRBJ1-4	.	TGCGCCAGCAGCCAGGGGCGGGACAGGGTCGACGAAAAACTGTTTTTT	CASSQGRDRVDEKLFF
TRBV3-1/TRBV3-2	TRBD1	TRBJ1-6	.	TGTGCCAGCAGCTCCCAGGACAGGGCCTCACCCCTCCACTTT	CASSSQDRASPLHF
TRBV29-1	.	TRBJ2-5	.	TGCAGCGTTGCGAGCGGTGAAGAGACCCAGTACTTC	CSVASGEETQYF
TRBV18	.	TRBJ2-3	.	TGTGCCAGCTCACCATCCCTCAGCACAGATACGCAGTATTTT	CASSPSLSTDTQYF
TRBV7-9	.	TRBJ2-7	.	TGTGCCAGCAGCTCCCGGACAGTCCCCTACGAGCAGTACTTC	CASSSRTVPYEQYF
TRBV6-2/TRBV6-3	TRBD1	TRBJ2-7	.	TGTGCCAGCAGCCCCGGACAGGGGGTACACGACGAGCAGTACTTC	CASSPGQGVHDEQYF
TRBV5-1	.	TRBJ2-2	.	TGCGCCAGCAGCTTAAGGGAGAACGGGGAGCTGTTTTTT	CASSLRENGELFF
TRBV19	.	TRBJ1-5	.	TGTGCCAGTAGTTACAGGGCCCGCGTCCCATCAATGCCCCAGCATTTT	CASSYRARVPSMPQHF
TRBV4-2	.	TRBJ1-3	once	TGTGCCAGCAGCCAAGAGGGACACGATCCAGGAAACACCATATATTTT	CASSQEGHDPGNTIYF
TRBV12-3/TRBV12-4	.	TRBJ2-7	.	TGTGCCAGCATGAGGCAGCCCTACGAGCAGTACTTC	CASMRQPYEQYF
TRBV4-1	.	TRBJ1-6	.	TGCGCCAGCAGCCAAGAAGTGGCCAGGCTTTATTCACCCCTCCACTTT	CASSQEVARLYSPLHF
TRBV10-3	TRBD1	TRBJ2-7	.	TGTGCCATCAGCACCGGGACAGGGGGCGACGAGCAGTACTTC	CAISTGTGGDEQYF
TRBV28	TRBD1	TRBJ1-2	.	TGTGCCAGCAACGGACAGGGGGCTAACTATGGCTACACCTTC	CASNGQGANYGYTF
TRBV7-8	TRBD1	TRBJ2-3	.	TGTGCCAGCAGCTTAGTGACAGGGGATACGCAGTATTTT	CASSLVTGDTQYF
TRBV4-2	TRBD1	TRBJ2-7	.	TGTGCCAGCAGCCAGACTCACCGAGCAGGGGGCGGCTCCTCCTACGAGCAGTACTTC	CASSQTHRAGGGSSYEQYF
TRBV2	.	TRBJ1-5	.	TGTGCCAGCAGGAGACAGTACAATCAGCCCCAGCATTTT	CASRRQYNQPQHF
TRBV5-1	.	TRBJ1-5	.	TGCGCCAGCAGCTTGGGCGGGGCGGATCATCAGCCCCAGCATTTT	CASSLGGADHQPQHF
TRBV5-4	TRBD2	TRBJ2-2	.	TGTGCCAGCAGCATGGGACTAGCGGGAGGGAACACCGGGGAGCTGTTTTTT	CASSMGLAGGNTGELFF
TRBV29-1	.	TRBJ2-1	.	TGCAGCGCGGTCCGATGGGAGGTAACCTACAATGAGCAGTTCTTC	CSAVRWEVTYNEQFF
TRBV7-3	.	TRBJ1-1	.	TGTGCCAGCAGCTTAACGTCAGGTGTGAACACTGAAGCTTTCTTT	CASSLTSGVNTEAFF
TRBV24-1	.	TRBJ2-5	.	TGTGCCACCAGTGACGCACAGGGTCCGGGGGAGACCCAGTACTTC	CATSDAQGPGETQYF
TRBV3-1/TRBV3-2	.	TRBJ2-4	.	TGTGCCAGCAGCCAAGCGATAGGAGGGCAGAGATATATTCCGTACTTC	CASSQAIGGQRYIPYF
TRBV11-3	.	TRBJ2-1	.	TGTGCCAGCAGCTCTACTATAAATGAGCAGTTCTTC	CASSSTINEQFF
TRBV13	TRBD1	TRBJ2-1	.	TGTGCCAGCAGCTTATCCGGGACAGAATACAATGAGCAGTTCTTC	CASSLSGTEYNEQFF
TRBV10-3	TRBD1	TRBJ1-4	.	TGTGCCATCAGTGAAGGGGGCCCCAGTGAAAAACTGTTTTTT	CAISEGGPSEKLFF
TRBV7-3	.	TRBJ1-3	.	TGTGCCAGCAGTTATAGTGTACAGGGAAACACCATATATTTT	CASSYSVQGNTIYF
TRBV5-1	TRBD2	TRBJ2-3	.	TGCGCCAGCAGCTTGGTCAGCGGGGGGGTCACAGATACGCAGTATTTT	CASSLVSGGVTDTQYF
TRBV2	.	TRBJ2-7	.	TGTGCCAGCAGTCCACTGACAGACTCCTACGAGCAGTACTTC	CASSPLTDSYEQYF
TRBV5-4	.	TRBJ1-3	.	TGTGCCAGCAGCGCTTTAGACACCATATATTTT	CASSALDTIYF
TRBV18	.	TRBJ2-2	.	TGTGCCAGCTCACCCACGACAGCCCGGAACACCGGGGAGCTGTTTTTT	CASSPTTARNTGELFF
TRBV9	.	TRBJ2-1	medium-sized	TGTGCCAGCAGTACAACAGGGAGAGGTGAGCAGTTCTTC	CASSTTGRGEQFF
TRBV30	TRBD1	TRBJ1-2	.	TGTGCCTGGAGCGTCTTCGGAGGGGGCGGTGGCTACACCTTC	CAWSVFGGGGGYTF
TRBV11-3	.	TRBJ1-1	.	TGTGCCAGCAGCTTAGATTCGGGGGGCACTGAAGCTTTCTTT	CASSLDSGGTEAFF
TRBV30	.	TRBJ1-3	.	TGTGCCTGGAGTCAGGGTATATCTGGAAACACCATATATTTT	CAWSQGISGNTIYF
TRBV2	TRBD2	TRBJ2-7	.	TGTGCCAGCAGTGTTAGCGGGGGCTACGAGCAGTACTTC	CASSVSGGYEQYF
TRBV4-3	.	TRBJ2-7	.	TGCGCCAGCAGCCAAGGGCAAGGGGGTTCCTACGAGCAGTACTTC	CASSQGQGGSYEQYF
TRBV6-2/TRBV6-3	.	TRBJ1-2	once	TGTGCCAGCAGTTACTCGAACAGGCTTTTGGATGGCTACACCTTC	CASSYSNRLLDGYTF
TRBV28	TRBD1	TRBJ2-7	once	TGTGCCAGCAGCCGGGGACAGGGCTACTTCTACGAGCAGTACTTC	CASSRGQGYFYEQYF
TRBV2	TRBD2	TRBJ2-7	.	TGTGCCAGCGGGTGGCGGGGGGGTTCCTACGAGCAGTACTTC	CASGWRGGSYEQYF
TRBV7-2	TRBD2	TRBJ2-5	.	TGTGCCAGCAGCCCCCTCGGGGGGCAAGAGACCCAGTACTTC	CASSPLGGQETQYF
TRBV7-3	TRBD1	TRBJ1-2	once	TGTGCCAGCAGCTTGGGGCCCCCAGGGACAGGGTCTGGCTACACCTTC	CASSLGPPGTGSGYTF
TRBV7-2	.	TRBJ1-6	.	TGTGCCAGCAGCTTACAGGTTTCTAATTCACCCCTCCACTTT	CASSLQVSNSPLHF
TRBV7-2	.	TRBJ1-1	.	TGTGCCAGCAGCTTATCCATAGGGGCTGTCTCTGAAGCTTTCTTT	CASSLSIGAVSEAFF
TRBV18	.	TRBJ2-7	once	TGTGCCAGCTCACTCCGGGACACGCGCTACGAGCAGTACTTC	CASSLRDTRYEQYF